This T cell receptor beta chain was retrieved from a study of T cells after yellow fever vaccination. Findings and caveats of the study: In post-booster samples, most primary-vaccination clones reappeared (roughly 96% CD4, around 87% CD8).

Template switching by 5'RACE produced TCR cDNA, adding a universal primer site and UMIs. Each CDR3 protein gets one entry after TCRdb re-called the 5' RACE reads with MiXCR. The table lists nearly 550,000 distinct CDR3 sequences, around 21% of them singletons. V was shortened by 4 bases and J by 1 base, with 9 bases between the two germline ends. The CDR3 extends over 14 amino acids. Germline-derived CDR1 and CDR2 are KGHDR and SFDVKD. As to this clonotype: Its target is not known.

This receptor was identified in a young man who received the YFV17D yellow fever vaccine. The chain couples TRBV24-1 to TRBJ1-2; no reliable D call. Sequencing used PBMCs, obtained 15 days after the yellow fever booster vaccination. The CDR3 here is CATSDPQVNYGYTF. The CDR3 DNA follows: TGTGCCACCAGTGACCCACAAGTTAACTATGGCTACACCTTC.